This TCR beta chain was sequenced for a study of T-cell memory formation after mild COVID-19. TCRdb itself ran the 5' RACE reads through MiXCR, one entry per CDR3 protein. The table records about 430,000 distinct CDR3 sequences, roughly a quarter of them present only once. The germline V gene encodes CDR1 MNHEY and CDR2 SVGEGT. This CDR3 region has 14 residues. V dropped 0 bases and J dropped 7 bases, with 10 bases sitting between them. This receptor was obtained from an adult woman who had mild COVID-19 (a few samples of this study predate the infection). Cell type and time point are not known. This chain links TRBV6-2 or TRBV6-3 with TRBJ1-5, with TRBD1 as a possible D gene (6 bases). Sequencing was performed on PBMCs or a T cell subset sorted from them (not recorded which). The CDR3 DNA follows: TGTGCCAGCAGTTACTCCGTACAGGGACAGCCCCAGCATTTT. The encoded protein is CASSYSVQGQPQHF.